One T cell receptor (beta chain) is described in this entry. Measured with immunoSEQ multiplex PCR; TCRdb has only the in-frame clones, and not every one. This table has some 89,000 clones, approximately 79% appearing once. This sample was taken from a study of blood T cell repertoires in COVID-19. About the study: There were acute and convalescent COVID-19 samples, and they came from the United States, Italy and Spain.

Germline loops: CDR1 MNHEY, CDR2 SVGAGI. This CDR3 region has 13 residues. The ends were cut back, 8 bases at V and 8 bases at J, with 18 bases in the middle. The chain employs TRBV6-5 and TRBJ1-2, with D possibly being TRBD1 (5 bases). The sample was peripheral blood. The sequence was collected from a man between 65 and 80 years old with acute or convalescent COVID-19. The chain's CDR3 is CASSNRDYGGYTF. The CDR3 DNA is TGTGCCAGCTCCAACCGGGACTACGGGGGCTACACCTTC.